This entry features one T cell receptor (beta chain) sequence. What it binds is not known. The CDR3 has 14 residues. Trimming stripped 4 bases from V and 4 bases from J, with 13 bases between. Per the germline V gene, CDR1 is SGHTA and CDR2 is FQGTGA. This sample was taken from a study of early T cells in non-severe SARS-CoV-2 infection. Study-wide points: Matching results from VDJdb favored anti-spike CD8 responses, leaving private and CD4 specificities undetected.

Attached unique molecular identifiers marked individual cDNA molecules. TCRdb used MiXCR to reprocess the 5' RACE reads, holding one entry per CDR3 protein. The data contain 70,000 to 95,000 distinct CDR3 sequences, 13% to 15% of them singletons. This TCR was sampled from an adult who was a healthcare worker with PCR-confirmed SARS-CoV-2 infection or an uninfected control (not recorded which). The chain joins TRBV7-3 to TRBJ1-1; maybe TRBD1 (5 bases). Sequencing was done on a sample of whole blood. CDR3 region: CASSSPGVGTEAFF. The CDR3 region has the DNA TGTGCCAGCAGCTCGCCGGGGGTCGGCACTGAAGCTTTCTTT.